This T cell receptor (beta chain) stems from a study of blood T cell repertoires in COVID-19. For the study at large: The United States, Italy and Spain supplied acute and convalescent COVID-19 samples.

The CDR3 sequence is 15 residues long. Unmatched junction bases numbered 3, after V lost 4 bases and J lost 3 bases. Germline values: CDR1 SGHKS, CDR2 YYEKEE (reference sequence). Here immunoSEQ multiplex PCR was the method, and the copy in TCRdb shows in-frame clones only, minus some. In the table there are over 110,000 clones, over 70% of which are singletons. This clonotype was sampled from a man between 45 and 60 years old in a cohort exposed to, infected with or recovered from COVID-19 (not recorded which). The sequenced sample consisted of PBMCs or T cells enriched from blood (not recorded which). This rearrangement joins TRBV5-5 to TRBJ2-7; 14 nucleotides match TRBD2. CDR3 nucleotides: TGTGCCAGCAGCCGGGGACTAGCGGGAGTCTACGAGCAGTACTTC. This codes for CASSRGLAGVYEQYF. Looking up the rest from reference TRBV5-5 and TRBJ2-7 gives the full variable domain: DAGVTQSPTHLIKTRGQQVTLRCSPISGHKSVSWYQQVLGQGPQFIFQYYEKEERGRGNFPDRFSARQFPNYSSELNVNALLLGDSALYLCASSRGLAGVYEQYFGPGTRLTVT.